These 17 T cell receptor beta chains share one sample of origin, sequenced in a study of blood T cell repertoires in COVID-19. Profiling relied on immunoSEQ multiplex PCR, and the TCRdb table lists in-frame clones only, not all of them. This table has some 200,000 clones, about 81% appearing once. The specimen was peripheral blood. Receptors were obtained from a man aged 30-40 years with active or convalescent COVID-19.

V gene TRBV19 combines with J gene TRBJ2-6; D is uncertain. Deletions cut 9 bases from V and 0 bases from J, with 9 bases between. This CDR3 has 14 residues. CDR1 and CDR2 (germline): LNHDA, SQIVND (reference sequence). Here the CDR3 reads CASRVLSGANVLTF. CDR3 DNA sequence: TGTGCCAGCCGGGTCCTCTCTGGGGCCAACGTCCTGACTTTC.

The rearrangement joins TRBV13 to TRBJ2-1; 9 bases are a match to TRBD2. The CDR3 is 17 amino acids. V shed 4 bases and J 0 bases; nucleotides not matched to a gene: 7. Germline V gives CDR1 PRHDT, CDR2 FYEKMQ (reference sequence). The CDR3 loop reads CASSSAGTSYSYNEQFF. The CDR3 coding sequence is TGTGCCAGCAGCTCAGCCGGGACTAGCTACTCCTACAATGAGCAGTTCTTC.

This chain uses TRBV4-1 with TRBJ1-2; 8 bases match TRBD1. Germline-derived CDR1 and CDR2 are MGHRA and YSYEKL. The CDR3 contains 15 residues. V shed 4 bases and J 4 bases; nucleotides not matched to a gene: 8. This CDR3 reads CASSRQGNEAYGYTF. CDR3 in DNA: TGCGCCAGCAGCCGACAGGGGAATGAGGCCTATGGCTACACCTTC.

This chain joins TRBV6-5 and TRBJ2-7; 9 bases match TRBD1. The V gene's germline CDR1 is MNHEY and CDR2 SVGAGI. The J segment lost 2 bases and the V segment lost 7 bases, leaving 6 bases of the junction unmatched. The CDR3 extends over 14 amino acids. CDR3 bases: TGTGCCAGCACCCGGACAGGGGTAGCCTACGAGCAGTACTTC. Translation: CASTRTGVAYEQYF.

The genes are TRBV19 and TRBJ1-1; 7 nucleotides align to TRBD1. The CDR3 extends over 15 amino acids. J was trimmed by 7 bases and V by 6 bases; bases with no gene match: 14. Per the germline V gene, CDR1 is LNHDA and CDR2 is SQIVND (reference sequence). This CDR3 is CASRLGGLDRLEAFF. The CDR3 nucleotides read TGTGCCAGTAGGTTGGGGGGTTTGGACAGGCTTGAAGCTTTCTTT.

This chain connects TRBV18 to TRBJ1-2; possible D gene TRBD1, 6 bases. The CDR3 has 14 residues. The V gene lost 4 bases and the J gene lost 5 bases, with 14 bases spanning the gap. The germline CDR1 and CDR2 sequences are KGHSH and LQKENI. CDR3 in DNA: TGTGCCAGCTCACAAACAGGGAATGAGTATGGCTACACCTTC. Protein: CASSQTGNEYGYTF.

The V gene is TRBV6-2 or TRBV6-3, the J gene TRBJ2-1, with a weak D call TRBD2 (5 bases). The CDR3 length is 15 residues. The V and J ends lost 3 bases and 10 bases respectively, with 19 bases between them. Germline-derived CDR1 and CDR2 are MNHEY and SVGEGT. CDR3 nucleotides: TGTGCCAGCAGTTATGGCGTTAGCGCCCCGGGGGAGCAGTTCTTC. This sequence encodes CASSYGVSAPGEQFF.

The rearrangement links TRBV11-3 to TRBJ1-3; D is possibly TRBD1 (5 bases). This CDR3 comprises 13 residues. Trimming left V 5 bases short and J 3 bases short, with 8 bases between. Germline CDR1 is SGHNT and CDR2 is YENEEA. DNA of the CDR3: TGTGCCAGCAGCCGGGGGATTGGAAACACCATATATTTT. Translating gives CASSRGIGNTIYF.

The V gene is TRBV12-5, the J gene TRBJ2-1; unclear D gene. The V end was cut by 0 bases, the J end by 8 bases, with 11 bases between. CDR3 length: 14 residues. Germline CDR1 and CDR2: LGHNT and FRNRAP. In nucleotides, the CDR3 is TGTGCTAGTGGTTTGGTTGTGGCACCGCATGAGCAGTTCTTC. This translates into CASGLVVAPHEQFF.

This rearrangement joins TRBV24-1 to TRBJ2-3, with 8 bases matching TRBD1. V gave up 4 bases and J gave up 4 bases; unmatched junction bases: 3. The germline V gene encodes CDR1 KGHDR and CDR2 SFDVKD. The CDR3 length is 14 residues. Here the CDR3 DNA reads TGTGCCACCAGTGACCTACAGGGGGCAGATACGCAGTATTTT. Encoded protein: CATSDLQGADTQYF.

The chain uses TRBV28 and TRBJ2-7; TRBD1 aligns across 7 bases. This CDR3 is 14 amino acids long. V shed 6 bases and J 6 bases; nucleotides not matched to a gene: 11. CDR1 and CDR2 from the germline V gene are MDHEN and SYDVKM. The CDR3 region is CASSSPTTGIEQYV. CDR3 in DNA: TGTGCCAGCAGCTCCCCTACGACAGGGATCGAGCAGTACGTC.

The chain employs TRBV7-9 and TRBJ1-4; D might be TRBD1 (5 bases). V was cut by 5 bases and J by 6 bases, with 10 bases left in between. The germline V gene encodes CDR1 SEHNR and CDR2 FQNEAQ (reference sequence). This CDR3 spans 13 amino acids. This CDR3 is CASSNGGDEKLFF. CDR3 nucleotide sequence: TGTGCCAGCAGCAACGGGGGAGATGAAAAACTGTTTTTT.

The gene calls are TRBV10-2 and TRBJ2-1; TRBD2 might be the D (6 bases). Germline loops: CDR1 WSHSY, CDR2 SAAADI. The CDR3 is 13 amino acids. Trimming shortened V by 7 bases and J by 7 bases, and 14 bases separated the two germline ends. CDR3 amino acids: CASTSLGGNEQFF. The DNA of the CDR3 is TGCGCCAGCACTTCTTTGGGGGGTAATGAGCAGTTCTTC.

The chain couples TRBV27 to TRBJ1-1; 9 nucleotides match TRBD1. The ends lost 5 bases at V and 5 bases at J; junction bases unmatched: 6. The CDR3 consists of 14 residues. Germline CDR1 MNHEY, CDR2 SMNVEV (reference sequence). The CDR3 coding sequence is TGTGCCAGCAGTACTAACAGGGGGCTGACTGAAGCTTTCTTT. As protein: CASSTNRGLTEAFF.

This chain links TRBV28 with TRBJ2-7; D is unclear. V was clipped by 9 bases and J by 3 bases, with 21 bases between them. Germline-derived CDR1 and CDR2 are MDHEN and SYDVKM. CDR3 length: 15 residues. The CDR3 loop is CASSPLTDGHYEQYF. The CDR3 DNA is TGTGCCAGTAGTCCCTTGACTGACGGTCACTACGAGCAGTACTTC. The variable domain in full, with the rest retrieved from reference TRBV28 and TRBJ2-7, is DVKVTQSSRYLVKRTGEKVFLECVQDMDHENMFWYRQDPGLGLRLIYFSYDVKMKEKGDIPEGYSVSREKKERFSLILESASTNQTSMYLCASSPLTDGHYEQYFGPGTRLTVT.

V and J are TRBV5-5 and TRBJ1-2, with D hard to call. Germline CDR1 is SGHKS and CDR2 is YYEKEE (reference sequence). V was shortened by 2 bases and J by 4 bases, with 12 bases between the two germline ends. The CDR3 has 14 residues. CDR3 coding DNA: TGTGCCAGCAGCTTAGAGGGTCCTCGCTATGGCTACACCTTC. Its protein product is CASSLEGPRYGYTF.

This rearrangement joins TRBV28 to TRBJ1-4; no clear D gene. CDR1 and CDR2 (germline): MDHEN, SYDVKM. This CDR3 has 14 residues. V dropped 11 bases and J dropped 3 bases, with 16 bases sitting between them. The CDR3 sequence: CAAREELSNEKLFF. The CDR3 DNA follows: TGTGCCGCGCGAGAGGAGCTTTCTAATGAAAAACTGTTTTTT.